The 5 T cell receptor beta chains below come from one sample, sequenced in a study of T cells in Graves' hyperthyroidism and ophthalmopathy. TCR beta CDR3 regions were amplified from RNA transcripts. The HTBI set primed first-round TCR CDR3 RT-PCR. MiXCR, applied by TCRdb to the multiplex PCR reads, yields one record per CDR3 protein. The data hold roughly 570,000 distinct CDR3 sequences, with approximately 44% observed a single time. Material: peripheral blood or thyroid tissue (not recorded which). Source of these receptors: a woman between 18 and 30 years old with Graves' hyperthyroidism.

Many counts were recorded for this clonotype. This chain joins TRBV7-6 and TRBJ2-5, with D uncertain. The CDR3 contains 14 residues. CDR1 and CDR2 from the germline V gene are SGHVS and FNYEAQ. Trimming cost V 1 base and J 0 bases, with 6 bases left between them. The CDR3 loop reads CASSLGSDQETQYF. The CDR3 nucleotides read TGTGCCAGCAGCTTAGGGTCAGACCAAGAGACCCAGTACTTC.

V gene TRBV2 combines with J gene TRBJ2-6, with 7 bases identical to TRBD1. CDR1 SNHLY and CDR2 FYNNEI come from the germline V gene. This CDR3 contains 20 residues. Unmatched junction bases numbered 16, after V lost 4 bases and J lost 1 base. This CDR3 is CASSVGQVDGEGSGANVLTF. The CDR3 nucleotides read TGTGCCAGCAGTGTTGGACAGGTAGACGGAGAGGGATCTGGGGCCAACGTCCTGACTTTC.

In its sample, this clonotype was seen many times. The rearrangement links TRBV7-2 to TRBJ1-3; TRBD1 agrees at 7 bases. Germline V CDR1 and CDR2: SGHTA, FQGNSA. J lost 4 bases, V lost 5 bases, and 5 bases had no gene match. CDR3 length: 14 residues. The CDR3 DNA follows: TGTGCCAGCAGCAAACAGGGGTTCGGAAACACCATATATTTT. Amino acids: CASSKQGFGNTIYF.

As regards this clonotype: Likely a read error: the CDR3 ends without its conserved phenylalanine or tryptophan. No DNA is shown, since the ends of the CDR3 on it are uncertain; the CDR3 is the one TCRdb lists. The J gene is TRBJ2-5, the V gene TRBV12-3 or TRBV12-4; TRBD2, the D gene given by the table, was not confirmed from the DNA. The CDR3 has 9 residues if both end residues are counted. The CDR3 loop is CASSGRLAG.

This chain links TRBV11-2 with TRBJ2-7; 10 positions match TRBD2. CDR1 and CDR2 from the germline V gene are SGHAT and FQNNGV. V lost 8 bases to trimming and J lost 3 bases; unmatched junction nucleotides: 13. The CDR3 loop spans 16 amino acids. DNA of the CDR3: TGTGCCAGCTCAAATATGATCAGGACTAGCGGCTACGAGCAGTACTTC. It codes for CASSNMIRTSGYEQYF. Variable domain in full (rest from reference TRBV11-2 and TRBJ2-7): EAGVAQSPRYKIIEKRQSVAFWCNPISGHATLYWYQQILGQGPKLLIQFQNNGVVDDSQLPKDRFSAERLKGVDSTLKIQPAKLEDSAVYLCASSNMIRTSGYEQYFGPGTRLTVT.